Listed here is a single T cell receptor beta chain. This record comes from a study of PD-L1 blockade in urothelial cancer. Study overall: Male patients with bladder-origin urothelial cancer numbered about nine tenths of the roughly 30. The authors examined blood 3 weeks (second dose) and 6 weeks after treatment start. A median blood sample held about 150,000 T cells and tens of thousands of unique TCRs.

The assay was immunoSEQ multiplex PCR, and TCRdb's table has in-frame clones only and misses some. The sample yields roughly 52,000 clones, about 80% seen once. The CDR3 totals 16 residues. Germline trimming cut 8 bases from V and 2 bases from J; bases unmatched to any gene: 9. Germline loops: CDR1 SGHAT, CDR2 FQNNGV. Time point in this sample: pretreatment peripheral blood. Patients were diagnosed with urothelial carcinoma, either locally advanced or metastatic. The rearrangement uses TRBV11-2 and TRBJ2-2; 9 bases are shared with TRBD2. The source of this sequence is a man aged 45 to 65 with urothelial cancer. The sequencing here drew on PBMCs, taken around atezolizumab (anti-PD-L1) treatment. Written as DNA, the CDR3 is TGTGCCAGCCACGAAGCGGGGGGTGTTAACACCGGGGAGCTGTTTTTT. Its protein is CASHEAGGVNTGELFF. The complete variable domain, with remaining parts taken from reference TRBV11-2 and TRBJ2-2, reads EAGVAQSPRYKIIEKRQSVAFWCNPISGHATLYWYQQILGQGPKLLIQFQNNGVVDDSQLPKDRFSAERLKGVDSTLKIQPAKLEDSAVYLCASHEAGGVNTGELFFGEGSRLTVL.